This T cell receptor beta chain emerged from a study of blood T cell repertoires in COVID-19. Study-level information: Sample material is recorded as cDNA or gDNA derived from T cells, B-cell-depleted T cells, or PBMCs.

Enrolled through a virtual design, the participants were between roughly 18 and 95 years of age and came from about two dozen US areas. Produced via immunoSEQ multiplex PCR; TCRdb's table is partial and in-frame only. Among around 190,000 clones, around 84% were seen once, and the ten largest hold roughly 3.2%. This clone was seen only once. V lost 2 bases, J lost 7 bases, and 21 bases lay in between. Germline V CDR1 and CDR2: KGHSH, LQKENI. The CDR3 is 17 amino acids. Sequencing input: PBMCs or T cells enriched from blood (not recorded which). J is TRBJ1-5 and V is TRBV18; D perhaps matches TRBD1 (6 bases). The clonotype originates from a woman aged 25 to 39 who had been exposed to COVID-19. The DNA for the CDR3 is TGTGCCAGCTCACCATTATACCGGGACACTCGAGAACAGCCCCAGCATTTT. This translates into CASSPLYRDTREQPQHF.